This T cell receptor (beta chain) was sequenced in a study of T cells in tuberculosis. Turning to the study itself: In South Africa, adults with active tuberculosis were compared with IGRA-negative and latently infected IGRA-positive adolescents. Findings and limits, study-wide: Smaller distances to GMM-specific TCRs suggested their expansion in active tuberculosis. The TCR-beta difference was not significant; alpha differences partly reflected length.

Per the germline V gene, CDR1 is LNHDA and CDR2 is SQIVND (reference sequence). V was pared by 3 bases and J by 6 bases, with 13 bases of the junction left unmatched. This CDR3 comprises 17 residues. Concerning this clone itself: What it binds is unknown.

TCRdb keeps only in-frame clones here, not all; method: immunoSEQ multiplex PCR. Of around 45,000 clones listed, about 95% are singletons. The rearrangement uses TRBV19 and TRBJ2-1; the match to TRBD2 covers 8 bases. Input material: PBMCs. This TCR was sampled from a donor aged 10-29 years with latent tuberculosis or without tuberculosis infection. Some clones in this sample may be carry-over from other donors' samples. DNA of the CDR3: TGTGCCAGTAGTATTGCGGGGAAGCGGGAGAGGGGCAATGAGCAGTTCTTC. Translating it yields CASSIAGKRERGNEQFF.